This note documents a single T cell receptor beta chain sequence. Its antigen target is currently unknown. Nothing much larger sits one base from this clone, and base qualities are not available. The data are from a study of T-cell memory formation after mild COVID-19 (dated by TCRdb to about 2021). For context, the study as a whole: TCR sequence clusters from the two donors were found to be largely donor specific. Longitudinal TCRalpha and TCRbeta repertoire sequencing tracked T-cell clones expanding and contracting after mild COVID-19 in a couple of donors. The cohort was made up of two young adult volunteers, one female and one male, who were previously healthy.

The CDR3 starts with the cysteine, ends with the phenylalanine, and has 11 residues. The kept DNA is CDR3 alone, 33 bases in frame from the first base. For CDR1 and CDR2, the germline V gene lists SGHRS and YFSETQ. V and J lose 4 bases and 9 bases, and a span of 10 bases separates them. The study at large found these results: Contracting CD4+ clones turned up mainly in the CM and EM memory subsets, whereas EMRA was where CD8+ clones were enriched. From day 15 to 85, contracting clones showed balanced CD4/CD8 phenotypes, whereas a second wave of clones that expanded from day 15 to 37 leaned towards CD4+. Only a couple of mild cases were covered in the study, and larger cohorts including severe cases with pre-infection samples were considered necessary. Some responding clones were detected in pre-infection memory, suggesting pre-existing cross-reactive memory T cells joined the SARS-CoV-2 response. SARS-CoV-2 specificity was not confirmed for the second-wave clones peaking on day 37.

The data were produced on an Illumina NovaSeq 6000. Using 5'RACE with constant-segment primers, TCRalpha and TCRbeta cDNA libraries were constructed, with sample barcodes and unique molecular identifiers added in the process. Trizol reagent was used to extract RNA from every sample. Libraries were amplified in two PCR steps, with a second sample barcode and Illumina TruSeq adapters added in the second step. Sequencing of libraries was performed on an Illumina NovaSeq with 2 x 150 bp paired-end reads. The study's processing was this. Demultiplexing of reads and collapsing into UMI-guided consensus sequences were performed with migec v1.2.7. Using mixcr v2.1.11, the UMI consensuses were aligned to TRA and TRB V and J templates and assembled into clonotypes. A clonotype was counted as expanded or contracted only when both edgeR and NoisET called the clonotype significant, with the noise models trained on biological replicates. For edgeR calls, a false discovery rate-adjusted p below 0.01 and a log2 fold-change threshold of 1 were applied. As an exploratory analysis of dynamics, max-normalized trajectories of the 1000 most abundant clonotypes were examined by PCA with hierarchical clustering. Each responding clone was given a CD4 or CD8 phenotype based on the CD4+ and CD8+ repertoires, which had been sequenced separately. TCRdb's own reprocessing of the public reads used fastp at Q25 and MiXCR and kept productive beta chains. Rows are unified per CDR3 protein, each entry keeping the most common DNA and genes. For this entry, the V and J calls and clone size follow TCRdb and not the study's own pipeline. Here the sample has about 320,000 distinct CDR3 sequences; more than 13% occur a single time. The ten largest account for roughly 21% of the sample.

Ficoll-Paque density gradient centrifugation was used to isolate PBMCs. The sequence derives from a man younger than 35 who had mild COVID-19 (a few samples of this study predate the infection). The sample titles of this study are shuffled in the database, so cell type and time point are left out; the donor was told from shared clones. Here the chain combines TRBV5-1 and TRBJ2-5; 7 matching bases give a weak D call of TRBD2. The sequenced sample was PBMCs or a T cell subset sorted from them (not recorded which). The nucleotides read TGCGCCAGCAGCAGGGAGGGGGCCCAGTACTTC. This yields the protein CASSREGAQYF.